The entry below gives a single TCR beta chain sequence along with its context. No antigen is known for it. The data originate from a study of monozygotic twins with inflammatory bowel disease. Study outcomes and limitations: Neither one strong signal nor one clonotype associated with IBD was supported.

The template switching step added UMIs that contained a 6-nucleotide sample barcode. TCRdb re-analyzed the 5' RACE reads; it lists each CDR3 protein once, without DNA. Here the sample table reports 150,000 or so distinct CDR3 sequences. Every donor provided one blood sample measuring less than 3 ml. This CDR3 region has 16 residues. Germline loops: CDR1 KGHDR, CDR2 SFDVKD. This clonotype was obtained from a human donor with ulcerative colitis or Crohn's disease, or a healthy co-twin of an affected twin (not recorded which). Input material: blood. The V gene is TRBV24-1, the J gene TRBJ2-1; the D call from TCRdb, TRBD2, cannot be confirmed without DNA. The CDR3 protein is CATSEFGLAESNEQFF.